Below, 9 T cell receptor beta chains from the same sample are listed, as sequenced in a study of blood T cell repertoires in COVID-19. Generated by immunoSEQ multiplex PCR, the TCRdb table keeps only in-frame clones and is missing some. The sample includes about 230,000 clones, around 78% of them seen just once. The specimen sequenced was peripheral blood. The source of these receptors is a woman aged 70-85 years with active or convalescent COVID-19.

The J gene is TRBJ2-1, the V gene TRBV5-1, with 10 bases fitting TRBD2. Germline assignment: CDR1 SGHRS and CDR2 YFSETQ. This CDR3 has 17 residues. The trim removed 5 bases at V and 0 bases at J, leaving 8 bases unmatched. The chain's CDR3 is CASRAGLAVPSYNEQFF. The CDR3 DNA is TGCGCCAGCAGGGCAGGACTAGCGGTTCCCTCCTACAATGAGCAGTTCTTC.

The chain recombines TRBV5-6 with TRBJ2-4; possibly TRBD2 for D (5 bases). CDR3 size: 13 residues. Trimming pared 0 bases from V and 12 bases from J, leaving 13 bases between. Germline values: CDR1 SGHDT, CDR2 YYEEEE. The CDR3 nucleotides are TGTGCCAGCAGCTTGGAACGGGGAGCGGATCAGTACTTC. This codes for CASSLERGADQYF. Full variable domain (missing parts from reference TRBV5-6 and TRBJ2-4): DAGVTQSPTHLIKTRGQQVTLRCSPKSGHDTVSWYQQALGQGPQFIFQYYEEEERQRGNFPDRFSGHQFPNYSSELNVNALLLGDSALYLCASSLERGADQYFGAGTRLSVL.

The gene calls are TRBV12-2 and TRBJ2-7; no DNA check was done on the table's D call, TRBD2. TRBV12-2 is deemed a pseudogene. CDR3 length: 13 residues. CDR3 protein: CASRSPPGGEQYF. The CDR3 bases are TGTGCAAGTCGCTCGCCCCCTGGGGGGGAGCAGTACTTC.

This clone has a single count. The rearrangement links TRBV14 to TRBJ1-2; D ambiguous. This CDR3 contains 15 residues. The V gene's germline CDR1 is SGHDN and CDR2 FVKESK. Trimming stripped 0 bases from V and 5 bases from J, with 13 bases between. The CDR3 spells CASSQDRLEGYGYTF. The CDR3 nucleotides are TGTGCCAGCAGCCAAGATAGGTTGGAGGGATATGGCTACACCTTC.

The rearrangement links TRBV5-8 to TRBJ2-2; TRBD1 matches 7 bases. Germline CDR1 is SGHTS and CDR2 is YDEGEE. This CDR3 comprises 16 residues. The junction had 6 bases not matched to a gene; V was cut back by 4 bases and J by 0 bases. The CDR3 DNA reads TGTGCCAGCAGCAACCTAGGGGGCCCGAACACCGGGGAGCTGTTTTTT. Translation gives CASSNLGGPNTGELFF.

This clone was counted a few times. CDR3 residues: CASSSPRGETDTQYF. The DNA for the CDR3 is TGTGCCAGTAGTTCGCCCAGGGGGGAGACAGATACGCAGTATTTT. This chain uses TRBV19 with TRBJ2-3; D might be TRBD1 (7 bases). V lost 5 bases, J lost 3 bases, and 15 bases lay in between. The CDR3 runs to 15 residues. Germline V CDR1 and CDR2: LNHDA, SQIVND (reference sequence).

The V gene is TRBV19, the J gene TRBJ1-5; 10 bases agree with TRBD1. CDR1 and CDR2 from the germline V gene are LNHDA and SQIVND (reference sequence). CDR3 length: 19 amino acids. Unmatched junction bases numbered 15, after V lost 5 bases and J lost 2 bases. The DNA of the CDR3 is TGTGCCAGTAGTCTCAAGATGATAACCGGGACAGGGGGCAATCAGCCCCAGCATTTT. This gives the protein CASSLKMITGTGGNQPQHF.

This CDR3 reads CASSPFPGTQYF. DNA for the CDR3: TGTGCCAGCAGCCCCTTCCCGGGTACGCAGTATTTT. The V gene is TRBV11-2, the J gene TRBJ2-3; D ambiguous. In germline, CDR1 is SGHAT, CDR2 FQNNGV. V lost 5 bases, J lost 8 bases, and 11 bases lay in between. This CDR3 spans 12 amino acids.

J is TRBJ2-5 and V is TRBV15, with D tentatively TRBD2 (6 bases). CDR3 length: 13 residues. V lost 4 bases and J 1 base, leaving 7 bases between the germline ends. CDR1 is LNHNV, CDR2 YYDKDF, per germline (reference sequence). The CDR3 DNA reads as TGTGCCACCAGCAACGGGGGCCAAGAGACCCAGTACTTC. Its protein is CATSNGGQETQYF.